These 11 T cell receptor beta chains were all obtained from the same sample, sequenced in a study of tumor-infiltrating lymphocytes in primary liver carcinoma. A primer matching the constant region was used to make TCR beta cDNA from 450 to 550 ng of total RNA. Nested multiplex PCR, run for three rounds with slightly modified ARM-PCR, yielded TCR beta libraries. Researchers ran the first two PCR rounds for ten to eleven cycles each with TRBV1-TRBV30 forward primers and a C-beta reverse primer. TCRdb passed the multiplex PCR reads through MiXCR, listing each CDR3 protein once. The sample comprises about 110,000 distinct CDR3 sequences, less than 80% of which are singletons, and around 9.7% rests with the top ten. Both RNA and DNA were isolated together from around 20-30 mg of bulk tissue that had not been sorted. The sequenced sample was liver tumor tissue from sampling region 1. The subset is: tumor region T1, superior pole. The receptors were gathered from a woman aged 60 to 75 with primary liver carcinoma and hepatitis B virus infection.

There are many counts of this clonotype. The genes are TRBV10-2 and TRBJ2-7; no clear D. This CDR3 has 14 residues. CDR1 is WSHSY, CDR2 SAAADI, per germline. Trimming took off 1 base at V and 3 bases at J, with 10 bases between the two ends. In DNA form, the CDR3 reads TGCGCCAGCAGTGAGTTTAACTACGTCTACGAGCAGTACTTC. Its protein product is CASSEFNYVYEQYF.

Here the CDR3 reads CASSSAGTRSLYEQYF. Written as DNA, the CDR3 is TGTGCCAGCAGCTCCGCGGGGACCCGGAGCCTCTACGAGCAGTACTTC. The rearrangement uses TRBV5-6 and TRBJ2-7, with D possibly TRBD2 on 6 matching bases. CDR3 length: 16 amino acids. Germline V gene sequence: CDR1 SGHDT, CDR2 YYEEEE. The V end was cut by 3 bases, the J end by 3 bases, with 19 bases between.

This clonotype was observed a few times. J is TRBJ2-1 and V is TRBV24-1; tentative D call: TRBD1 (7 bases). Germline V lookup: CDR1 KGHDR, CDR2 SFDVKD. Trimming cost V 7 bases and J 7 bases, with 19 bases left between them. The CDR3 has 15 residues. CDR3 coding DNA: TGTGCCACCAGCCCGACAGGGAGGTTAAGGAATGAGCAGTTCTTC. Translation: CATSPTGRLRNEQFF.

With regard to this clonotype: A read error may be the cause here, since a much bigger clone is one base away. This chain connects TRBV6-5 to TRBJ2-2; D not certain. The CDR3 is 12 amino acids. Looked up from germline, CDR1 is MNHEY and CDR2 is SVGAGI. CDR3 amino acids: CACSQNTGELFF. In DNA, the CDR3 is TGTGCCTGCAGTCAAAACACCGGGGAGCTGTTTTTT.

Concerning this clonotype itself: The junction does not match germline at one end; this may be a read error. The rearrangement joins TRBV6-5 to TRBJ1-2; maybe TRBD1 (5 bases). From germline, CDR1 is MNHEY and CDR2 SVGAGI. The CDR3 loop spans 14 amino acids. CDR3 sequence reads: CASSYQGGSYGDTF. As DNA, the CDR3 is TGTGCCAGCAGTTACCAGGGAGGGAGCTATGGCGACACCTTC.

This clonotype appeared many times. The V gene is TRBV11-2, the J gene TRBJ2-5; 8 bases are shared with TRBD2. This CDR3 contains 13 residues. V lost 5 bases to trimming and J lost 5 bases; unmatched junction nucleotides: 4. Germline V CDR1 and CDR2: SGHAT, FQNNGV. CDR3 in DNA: TGTGCCAGCAGCCTGCGGGGGGCCGAGACCCAGTACTTC. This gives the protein CASSLRGAETQYF.

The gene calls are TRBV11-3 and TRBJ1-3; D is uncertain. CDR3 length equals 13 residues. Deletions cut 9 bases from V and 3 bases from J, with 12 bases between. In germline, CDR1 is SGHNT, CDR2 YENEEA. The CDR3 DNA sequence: TGTGCCAGTAGAGAGGACTTTGGAAACACCATATATTTT. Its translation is CASREDFGNTIYF.

As DNA, the CDR3 is TGTGCCAGCAACTTGGTGAACTCGCGGACCACGGATACGCAGTATTTT. Amino acid sequence: CASNLVNSRTTDTQYF. The chain couples TRBV11-1 to TRBJ2-3; D gene ambiguous. Trimming pared 7 bases from V and 6 bases from J, leaving 23 bases between. Germline loops: CDR1 SGHAT, CDR2 FQDESV (reference sequence). The length of the CDR3 is 16 residues.

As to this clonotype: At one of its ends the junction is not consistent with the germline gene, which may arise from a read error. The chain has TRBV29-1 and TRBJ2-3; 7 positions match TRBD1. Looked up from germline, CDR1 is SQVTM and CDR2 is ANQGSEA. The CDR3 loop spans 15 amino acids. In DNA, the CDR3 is TGCAGCGTTGAAATTAGGGGGCGAGGCACAAATACGCAGTATTTT. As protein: CSVEIRGRGTNTQYF.

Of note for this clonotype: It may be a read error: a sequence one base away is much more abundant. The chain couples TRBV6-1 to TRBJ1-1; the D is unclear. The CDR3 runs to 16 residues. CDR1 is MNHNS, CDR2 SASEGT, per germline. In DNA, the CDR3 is TGTACCAGCAGTGAAGCTGGGTTTTATATGAACACTGAAGCTTTCTTT. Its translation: CTSSEAGFYMNTEAFF.

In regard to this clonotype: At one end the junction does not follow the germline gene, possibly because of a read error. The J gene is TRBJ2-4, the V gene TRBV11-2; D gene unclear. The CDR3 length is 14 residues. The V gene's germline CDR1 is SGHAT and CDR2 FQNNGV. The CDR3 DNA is TGTTCCAGCAGGACCAACAGAAACGTAAACATTCAGTACTTC. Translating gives CSSRTNRNVNIQYF.